Listed below are T cell receptor beta chains from one sample, sequenced in a study of identical twins. TCRdb reprocessed the 5' RACE reads with MiXCR, giving one entry per CDR3 protein. The sample lists under 350,000 distinct CDR3 sequences, less than 9.5% occurring once. These data were also filed under a second study, of yellow fever vaccine responses in identical twins.

Specimen: CD8+ T cells sorted from blood. The receptor source for this set is a woman younger than 30 in good health. CDR3s include the opening cysteine and the closing phenylalanine or tryptophan. D genes are given only for firm matches. The listing skips clone size in some rows; elsewhere it reads once, few, many or a size class.

D,V,J,size,DNA,CDR3
-,TRBV11-2,TRBJ2-7,few,TGTGCCAGCAGCTCGGGGGCCCTCCGTCTGGACGAGCAGTACTTC,CASSSGALRLDEQYF
TRBD2,TRBV4-3,TRBJ2-7,-,TGCGCCAGCAGCCAAGATGGGACTAGCGACTACGAGCAGTACTTC,CASSQDGTSDYEQYF
-,TRBV6-2/TRBV6-3,TRBJ2-7,-,TGTGCCAGCAGAGCCTACGAGCAGTACTTC,CASRAYEQYF
-,TRBV19,TRBJ1-1,few,TGTGCCAGTACCCGATTCGGGGACATGAACACTGAAGCTTTCTTT,CASTRFGDMNTEAFF
TRBD1,TRBV2,TRBJ2-1,few,TGTGCCAGCAGTCCGGGACAGGGGGCCCCCAGGAGCTCCTACAATGAGCAGTTCTTC,CASSPGQGAPRSSYNEQFF
-,TRBV5-1,TRBJ1-1,many,TGCGCCAGCAGCGCATACAAAGACACTGAAGCTTTCTTT,CASSAYKDTEAFF
-,TRBV24-1,TRBJ2-1,-,TGTGCCACCAGTGATTTGCCCAATGAGCAGTTCTTC,CATSDLPNEQFF
TRBD1,TRBV11-2,TRBJ2-7,-,TGTGCCAGCAGCTTAACCTGGACAGGGGGTTCCTACGAGCAGTACTTC,CASSLTWTGGSYEQYF
TRBD1,TRBV6-2/TRBV6-3,TRBJ2-7,many,TGTGCCAGCAGCCACGCCGGGACAGGGGTTTTCGACGAGCAGTACTTC,CASSHAGTGVFDEQYF
-,TRBV29-1,TRBJ2-2,-,TGCAGCGTTTCGGGGGCGAACACCGGGGAGCTGGTTTTT,CSVSGANTGELVF
TRBD2,TRBV25-1,TRBJ2-3,-,TGTGCCAGCAGTGGACTAGCGGGAGAATTATCTTTCACAGATACGCAGTATTTT,CASSGLAGELSFTDTQYF
-,TRBV20-1,TRBJ2-7,-,TGCAGTGCTAGAATCACGGGGTCCTACGAGCAGTACTTC,CSARITGSYEQYF
-,TRBV3-1,TRBJ2-7,few,TGTGCCAGCAGCCAAGATTCGGGGGAAACCTACGAGCAGTACTTC,CASSQDSGETYEQYF
TRBD2,TRBV10-2,TRBJ2-7,few,TGCGCCAGCAGCGAGCGGGAGGCACCCGGTGACGAGCAGTACTTC,CASSEREAPGDEQYF
TRBD2,TRBV9,TRBJ2-2,few,TGTGCCAGCAGCCCCCGGACTAGCGGGGGGACCGGGGAGCTGTTTTTT,CASSPRTSGGTGELFF
-,TRBV5-8,TRBJ2-3,-,TGTGCCAGCAGCTTGGACTTCAACACAGATACGCAGTATTTT,CASSLDFNTDTQYF
-,TRBV27,TRBJ2-7,-,TGTGCCAGCAGTTTGAGGCGGGGCGGGTCCTACGAGCAGTACTTC,CASSLRRGGSYEQYF
-,TRBV4-3,TRBJ2-7,many,TGCGCCAGCAGCCAAGGTCGTAGAATACTTTACGAGCAGTACTTC,CASSQGRRILYEQYF
TRBD1,TRBV7-2,TRBJ2-5,few,TGTGCCAGCAGCGAACGGGACAGTTGGAGTGAAGAGACCCAGTACTTC,CASSERDSWSEETQYF
-,TRBV7-6,TRBJ2-1,many,TGTGCCAGCAGCTGGGAAGAAGCGAATGAGCAGTTCTTC,CASSWEEANEQFF
TRBD2,TRBV6-2/TRBV6-3,TRBJ2-1,many,TGTGCCAGCAGCCGAATAGCGGGAGGGGATGAGCAGTTCTTC,CASSRIAGGDEQFF
-,TRBV7-6,TRBJ1-1,few,TGTGCCAGCAGCGGCCCTATGAACACTGAAGCTTTCTTT,CASSGPMNTEAFF
-,TRBV5-6,TRBJ2-7,few,TGTGCCAGCAGCTTGGCCGGGACCAATTACTACGAGCAGTACTTC,CASSLAGTNYYEQYF
TRBD2,TRBV5-1,TRBJ2-1,-,TGCGCCAGCAGCCCCGGGGGCGGGGGGGCTAATGAGCAGTTCTTC,CASSPGGGGANEQFF
-,TRBV27,TRBJ2-7,-,TGTGCCAGCAGGCCTCCGGGACAAGGCCCTCCTTACGAGCAGTACTTC,CASRPPGQGPPYEQYF
TRBD1,TRBV6-1,TRBJ2-5,many,TGTGCCACACACAGGGGTTGGGGAGAGACCCAGTACTTC,CATHRGWGETQYF
-,TRBV14,TRBJ2-1,-,TGTGCCAGCAGCCAAGACGTGGGGAGAACTTACAATGAGCAGTTCTTC,CASSQDVGRTYNEQFF
TRBD2,TRBV4-2,TRBJ2-1,few,TGTGCCAGCAGCCAGGGGGGGGTACACAATGAGCAGTTCTTC,CASSQGGVHNEQFF
TRBD1,TRBV29-1,TRBJ2-7,many,TGCAGCGCCATTATGACAGGGATAAACTACGAGCAGTACTTC,CSAIMTGINYEQYF
-,TRBV25-1,TRBJ2-7,-,TGTGCCAGCAGTGGAGATCACGACAACCTAATAGAGCAGTACTTC,CASSGDHDNLIEQYF
-,TRBV7-9,TRBJ2-7,many,TGTGCCAGCTCTCCAACAGGATTCTCCTACGAGCAGTACTTC,CASSPTGFSYEQYF
TRBD2,TRBV20-1,TRBJ2-7,-,TGCAGTGCCGGACTAGCGGGTACCTACGAGCAGTACTTC,CSAGLAGTYEQYF
TRBD2,TRBV9,TRBJ2-7,-,TGTGCCAGCAGCGCCCAGTCTAGCGGGAACTACGAGCAGTACTTC,CASSAQSSGNYEQYF
-,TRBV29-1,TRBJ2-1,many,TGCAGCGTTACAAACAATGAGCAGTTCTTC,CSVTNNEQFF